These 30 T cell receptor beta chains originate from one sample sequenced in a study of blood T cell repertoires in COVID-19. Data came from immunoSEQ multiplex PCR; TCRdb stores just in-frame clones and leaves some out. The table shows about 200,000 clones, with 80% to 90% occurring only once. The sequencing sample was made of peripheral blood. All receptors come from a woman older than 75 with acute or convalescent COVID-19.

The V call is TRBV29-1, the J call TRBJ2-5, with 7 bases that match TRBD1. Germline values: CDR1 SQVTM, CDR2 ANQGSEA. J gave up 5 bases and V 5 bases, and 14 bases lay outside the gene matches. This CDR3 has 15 residues. Here the CDR3 reads CSVLKGTDQRETQYF. The CDR3, as DNA: TGCAGCGTTTTAAAAGGGACAGACCAGAGGGAGACCCAGTACTTC.

This clone was seen a handful of times. The chain recombines TRBV19 with TRBJ2-1; D gene ambiguous. The CDR3 spans 11 residues. Trimming took 3 bases from V and 8 from J, leaving 5 bases between them. Germline V CDR1 and CDR2: LNHDA, SQIVND (reference sequence). CDR3 nucleotide sequence: TGTGCCAGTAGTATGGCCGATGAGCAGTTCTTC. It specifies CASSMADEQFF.

This chain links TRBV7-8 with TRBJ1-6, with 9 nucleotides matching TRBD1. The germline CDR1 and CDR2 sequences are SGHVS and FQNEAQ. V shed 4 bases and J 10 bases; nucleotides not matched to a gene: 17. This CDR3 is 18 amino acids long. CDR3 nucleotides: TGTGCCAGCAGCTACAAAGGACGACACGGGACAGGGTCGTCACCCCTCCACTTT. Translation: CASSYKGRHGTGSSPLHF.

This sequence joins TRBV10-3 and TRBJ2-3; unclear D gene. Trimming took off 2 bases at V and 3 bases at J, with 3 bases between the two ends. Germline-derived CDR1 and CDR2 are ENHRY and SYGVKD. The CDR3 is 12 amino acids. As DNA, the CDR3 is TGTGCCATCAGTGAGGTAACAGATACGCAGTATTTT. As protein: CAISEVTDTQYF.

This clone was observed a handful of times. The chain recombines TRBV3-1 (or the pseudogene TRBV3-2) with TRBJ1-5, with D tentatively TRBD1 (6 bases). The CDR3 has 14 amino acids. V dropped 4 bases and J dropped 6 bases, with 13 bases sitting between them. CDR1 LGHDT and CDR2 YNNKEL come from the germline V gene (reference sequence). Here the CDR3 DNA reads TGTGCCAGCAGCCCGCAGGGGCAAGGTCAGCCCCAGCATTTT. Translated, it gives CASSPQGQGQPQHF.

J is TRBJ1-3 and V is TRBV7-2; D perhaps matches TRBD1 (5 bases). Germline V gene data show CDR1 as SGHTA and CDR2 as FQGNSA. The CDR3 is made up of 16 amino acids. The germline V and J ends were trimmed by 4 bases and 2 bases, with 15 bases remaining between them. CDR3 in DNA: TGTGCCAGCAGCTCCCAGGGAGGGGCACCTGGAAACACCATATATTTT. It specifies CASSSQGGAPGNTIYF.

This chain connects TRBV18 to TRBJ2-7; 7 nucleotides line up with TRBD1. CDR1 KGHSH and CDR2 LQKENI come from the germline V gene. J was trimmed by 4 bases and V by 3 bases; bases with no gene match: 3. This CDR3 comprises 13 residues. The CDR3 loop reads CASSPGTDYEQYF. For the CDR3, the DNA is TGTGCCAGCTCACCTGGGACAGATTACGAGCAGTACTTC.

This chain uses TRBV30 with TRBJ2-7; 9 bases map to TRBD2. The trim removed 8 bases at V and 8 bases at J, leaving 10 bases unmatched. This CDR3 has 12 residues. Germline assignment: CDR1 GTSNPN and CDR2 SVGIG (reference sequence). This CDR3 reads CAGYSSGAQQYF. For the CDR3, the DNA is TGTGCCGGTTACTCTAGCGGGGCTCAGCAGTACTTC.

The J gene is TRBJ2-5, the V gene TRBV19, with D perhaps matching TRBD1 (6 bases). The CDR3 length is 13 residues. V was shortened by 7 bases and J by 5 bases, with 14 bases between the two germline ends. Germline lookup yields CDR1 LNHDA and CDR2 SQIVND (reference sequence). The CDR3 spells CASNGQRGETQYF. In nucleotides, the CDR3 is TGTGCCAGTAATGGACAGAGAGGGGAGACCCAGTACTTC.

In the case of this clone: A read error may account for a junction end that differs from germline. The rearrangement links TRBV30 to TRBJ2-1, with D possibly TRBD1 on 6 matching bases. The CDR3 has 12 amino acids. Germline CDR1 and CDR2: GTSNPN and SVGIG (reference sequence). The CDR3, as DNA: TGTGCCTGGAGTAGACAGGCCAATAAGCAGTTCTTC. As protein: CAWSRQANKQFF.

This chain links TRBV18 with TRBJ1-2; perhaps TRBD1 as D (5 bases). Germline CDR1 KGHSH, CDR2 LQKENI. Trimming cost V 6 bases and J 1 base, with 9 bases left between them. This CDR3 is 13 amino acids long. CDR3 sequence reads: CASSQGSNYGYTF. CDR3 nucleotide sequence: TGTGCCAGCTCCCAGGGCAGTAACTATGGCTACACCTTC.

The V call is TRBV19, the J call TRBJ1-1; TRBD1 agrees at 8 bases. This CDR3 comprises 13 residues. J gave up 4 bases and V 10 bases, and 8 bases lay outside the gene matches. Germline V gene lookup returns CDR1 LNHDA and CDR2 SQIVND (reference sequence). The CDR3 sequence: CATTNRGATEAFF. As DNA, the CDR3 is TGTGCCACAACAAACAGGGGGGCCACTGAAGCTTTCTTT. Together with reference TRBV19 and TRBJ1-1, the CDR3 gives the full variable domain: DGGITQSPKYLFRKEGQNVTLSCEQNLNHDAMYWYRQDPGQGLRLIYYSQIVNDFQKGDIAEGYSVSREKKESFPLTVTSAQKNPTAFYLCATTNRGATEAFFGQGTRLTVV.

V is TRBV4-3 and J is TRBJ2-2, with 10 bases fitting TRBD1. J lost 2 bases, V lost 5 bases, and 2 bases had no gene match. The CDR3 is made up of 15 amino acids. Germline values: CDR1 LGHNA, CDR2 YSLEER. The CDR3 sequence: CASSRDRGNTGELFF. The CDR3 DNA reads TGCGCCAGCAGCAGGGACAGGGGAAACACCGGGGAGCTGTTTTTT.

This rearrangement joins TRBV6-2 or TRBV6-3 to TRBJ2-7; unclear D gene. Deletions cut 5 bases from V and 5 bases from J, with 16 bases between. Germline V gene sequence: CDR1 MNHEY, CDR2 SVGEGT. This CDR3 is 14 amino acids long. The CDR3 is CASSRRDEADEQYF. Here the CDR3 DNA reads TGTGCCAGCAGTAGGAGAGACGAGGCGGACGAGCAGTACTTC.

In DNA form, the CDR3 reads TGTGCCAGCAGCTTGGAAGGGGCTGGCCTCAATCAGCCCCAGCATTTT. As protein: CASSLEGAGLNQPQHF. J is TRBJ1-5 and V is TRBV5-6, with D possibly being TRBD1 (5 bases). V was trimmed by 0 bases and J by 3 bases, leaving 13 bases between them. Germline CDR1 reads SGHDT; CDR2 reads YYEEEE. CDR3 length: 16 residues.

The genes are TRBV2 and TRBJ1-1; the match to TRBD1 covers 9 bases. V trimming: 6 bases; J trimming: 3 bases; junction bases outside the gene matches: 2. The CDR3 loop spans 13 amino acids. Per germline, CDR1 SNHLY and CDR2 FYNNEI. The CDR3 loop reads CASRDRGYTEAFF. CDR3 nucleotides: TGTGCCAGCAGGGACAGGGGTTACACTGAAGCTTTCTTT.

DNA for the CDR3: TGTGCCAGTAGTATAGTTGTTCGGGGACTCGGCACAGATACGCAGTATTTT. It translates to CASSIVVRGLGTDTQYF. The chain links TRBV19 to TRBJ2-3; TRBD2 might be the D (6 bases). The germline V and J ends were trimmed by 1 base and 1 base, with 15 bases remaining between them. Per germline, CDR1 LNHDA and CDR2 SQIVND (reference sequence). The CDR3 has 17 amino acids.

The V gene is TRBV12-3 or TRBV12-4, the J gene TRBJ1-2; D uncertain. The CDR3 contains 13 residues. V was shortened by 6 bases and J by 5 bases, with 13 bases between the two germline ends. CDR3 loop: CASRLTQPYGYTF. The DNA for the CDR3 is TGTGCCAGCAGACTTACACAGCCTTATGGCTACACCTTC.

This clone was seen only once. The chain employs TRBV6-5 and TRBJ2-7; D perhaps matches TRBD2 (6 bases). From germline, CDR1 is MNHEY and CDR2 SVGAGI. The CDR3 is 14 residues long. Trimming removed 6 bases from V and 12 bases from J, with 24 bases in between. The CDR3 loop is CASRPSGGIWGTYF. CDR3 in DNA: TGTGCCAGCAGGCCCAGTGGCGGGATTTGGGGTACGTACTTC.

This rearrangement joins TRBV6-5 to TRBJ1-3; D unresolved. Germline CDR1 and CDR2: MNHEY and SVGAGI. The CDR3 covers 15 residues. Trimming took 6 bases from V and 0 from J, leaving 12 bases between them. The CDR3, as DNA: TGTGCCAGCAGCCCCCCCCGGGTCTCTGGAAACACCATATATTTT. This sequence encodes CASSPPRVSGNTIYF.

This clone was found a few times. V and J are TRBV7-9 and TRBJ1-5, with 9 bases fitting TRBD1. Germline values: CDR1 SEHNR, CDR2 FQNEAQ (reference sequence). V shed 4 bases, J shed 6 bases, and the junction held 7 bases outside the gene matches. The CDR3 consists of 15 residues. This chain's CDR3 is CASSSTGGAGQPQHF. The CDR3 DNA sequence: TGTGCCAGCAGCTCCACAGGGGGCGCGGGTCAGCCCCAGCATTTT.

This clone was observed once. The chain recombines TRBV2 with TRBJ2-7, with 11 bases that match TRBD2. Losses at the gene ends were 5 bases for V and 5 bases for J; bases not matched to a gene: 11. This CDR3 spans 16 amino acids. Looked up from germline, CDR1 is SNHLY and CDR2 is FYNNEI. The CDR3 loop is CASSRVAGGPGNEQYF. The CDR3 coding sequence is TGTGCCAGCAGTCGAGTAGCGGGAGGGCCGGGGAACGAGCAGTACTTC.

The chain joins TRBV7-2 to TRBJ1-1; possible D gene TRBD1, 5 bases. The CDR3 sequence is 12 residues long. V dropped 0 bases and J dropped 11 bases, with 10 bases sitting between them. Germline V gene sequence: CDR1 SGHTA, CDR2 FQGNSA. CDR3 region: CASSLAVTDAFF. The CDR3 DNA reads TGTGCCAGCAGCTTAGCGGTGACAGATGCTTTCTTT.

This clone has a single count. The chain is built from TRBV4-3 and TRBJ1-4; D may be TRBD1 (5 bases). V was shortened by 5 bases and J by 6 bases, with 19 bases between the two germline ends. Looked up from germline, CDR1 is LGHNA and CDR2 is YSLEER. The CDR3 length is 16 residues. CDR3 sequence reads: CASSSNFGGGDEKLFF. CDR3 sequence (DNA): TGCGCCAGCAGCTCAAACTTCGGGGGGGGAGATGAAAAACTGTTTTTT.

The V and J genes are TRBV18 and TRBJ2-2; D not certain. V gave up 3 bases and J gave up 2 bases, with 7 bases separating them. This CDR3 is built from 14 residues. Germline CDR1 and CDR2: KGHSH and LQKENI. CDR3 in DNA: TGTGCCAGCTCACCCGACTTTAACACCGGGGAGCTGTTTTTT. It translates to CASSPDFNTGELFF. Full variable domain (remainder filled in from reference TRBV18 and TRBJ2-2): NAGVMQNPRHLVRRRGQEARLRCSPMKGHSHVYWYRQLPEEGLKFMVYLQKENIIDESGMPKERFSAEFPKEGPSILRIQQVVRGDSAAYFCASSPDFNTGELFFGEGSRLTVL.

J is TRBJ2-5 and V is TRBV6-5, with 8 bases lining up with TRBD1. Germline CDR1 is MNHEY and CDR2 is SVGAGI. The V gene end was trimmed by 6 bases and the J gene end by 7 bases; junction bases not matched to a gene: 13. CDR3 length equals 15 residues. CDR3 DNA sequence: TGTGCCAGCAGCCCCCGGGACAGGTCCCCGGGGACCCAGTACTTC. Translation gives CASSPRDRSPGTQYF.

This chain links TRBV18 with TRBJ2-5; the match to TRBD1 covers 11 bases. V lost 3 bases and J lost 6; bases outside the gene matches: 9. Germline V gene data show CDR1 as KGHSH and CDR2 as LQKENI. The CDR3 has 16 amino acids. The CDR3 sequence: CASSPGTGGFSKTQYF. CDR3 in DNA: TGTGCCAGCTCACCCGGGACAGGGGGTTTTTCGAAGACCCAGTACTTC.

Comments on this clone: The identical CDR3 is also encoded by other nucleotide sequences in the sample. This chain links TRBV9 with TRBJ2-3, with TRBD2 matching over 11 bases. Trimming removed 3 bases from V and 2 bases from J; junction bases left unmatched: 5. Germline V gene data show CDR1 as SGDLS and CDR2 as YYNGEE. CDR3 length: 16 amino acids. The DNA for the CDR3 is TGTGCCAGCAGCGCAGGGACTAGCGGATACACAGATACGCAGTATTTT. It specifies CASSAGTSGYTDTQYF.

This chain joins TRBV4-3 and TRBJ1-3; D is unresolved. Germline V gives CDR1 LGHNA, CDR2 YSLEER. The CDR3 is 14 amino acids. Trimming took off 4 bases at V and 0 bases at J, with 7 bases between the two ends. CDR3 residues: CASSRTSSGNTIYF. The CDR3 nucleotides read TGCGCCAGCAGCCGTACCAGCTCTGGAAACACCATATATTTT.

The V and J genes are TRBV7-9 and TRBJ1-6; possibly TRBD1 for D (5 bases). The CDR3 runs to 16 residues. The V end was cut by 8 bases, the J end by 4 bases, with 18 bases between. CDR1 is SEHNR and CDR2 is FQNEAQ in the germline V gene (reference sequence). The CDR3 region is CASSSGAGLYNSPLHF. DNA for the CDR3: TGTGCCAGCTCCTCTGGGGCAGGTTTATATAATTCACCCCTCCACTTT.